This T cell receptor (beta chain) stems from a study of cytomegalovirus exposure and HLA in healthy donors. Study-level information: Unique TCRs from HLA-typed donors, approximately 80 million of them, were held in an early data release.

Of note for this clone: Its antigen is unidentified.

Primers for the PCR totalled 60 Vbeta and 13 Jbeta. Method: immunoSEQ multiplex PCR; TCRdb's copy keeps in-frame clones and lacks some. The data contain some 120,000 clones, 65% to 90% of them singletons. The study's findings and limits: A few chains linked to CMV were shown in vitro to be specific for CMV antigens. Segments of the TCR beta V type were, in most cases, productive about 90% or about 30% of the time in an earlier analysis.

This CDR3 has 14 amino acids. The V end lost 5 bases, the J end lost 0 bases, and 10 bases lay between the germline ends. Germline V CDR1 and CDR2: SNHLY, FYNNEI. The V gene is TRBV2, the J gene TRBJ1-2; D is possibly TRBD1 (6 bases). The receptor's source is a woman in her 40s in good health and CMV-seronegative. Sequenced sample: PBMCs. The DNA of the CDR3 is TGTGCCAGCAGTAGAGGGACACCTAACTATGGCTACACCTTC. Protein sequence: CASSRGTPNYGYTF. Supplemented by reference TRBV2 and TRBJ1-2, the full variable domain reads EPEVTQTPSHQVTQMGQEVILRCVPISNHLYFYWYRQILGQKVEFLVSFYNNEISEKSEIFDDQFSVERPDGSNFTLKIRSTKLEDSAMYFCASSRGTPNYGYTFGSGTRLTVV.